This TCR beta chain was profiled in a study of cytomegalovirus exposure and HLA in healthy donors. The germline V gene has CDR1 GTSNPN and CDR2 SVGIG (reference sequence). The CDR3 contains 11 residues. Between the trimmed V and J ends, which lost 3 bases and 10 bases, there was a span of 11 bases. The PCR contained 60 Vbeta and 13 Jbeta primers. Clones were sequenced by immunoSEQ multiplex PCR, and TCRdb holds only the in-frame ones, with some missing. The sample data list 130,000 to 150,000 clones. Each donor's status was that of a healthy bone marrow donor. The chain uses TRBV30 and TRBJ2-3; the D gene is possibly TRBD2 (5 bases). This sequence was found in a woman between 45 and 60 years old in good health and CMV-seronegative. The sequenced sample was PBMCs. The CDR3 sequence: CAWRDSGSQYF. Written as DNA, the CDR3 is TGTGCCTGGAGGGACTCCGGCTCGCAGTATTTT.